This T cell receptor beta chain was sequenced during a study of T cell responses to AZD1222 COVID-19 vaccine. Clones were sequenced by immunoSEQ multiplex PCR, and TCRdb holds only the in-frame ones, with some missing. The data show roughly 150,000 clones, roughly 94% seen once. Germline values: CDR1 SGHVS, CDR2 FQNEAQ. Between the trimmed V and J ends, which lost 4 bases and 3 bases, there was a span of 19 bases. The CDR3 length is 16 residues. V gene TRBV7-8 combines with J gene TRBJ2-7; D tentatively reads TRBD1 or TRBD2 (5 bases each). This receptor was identified in an adult who received the AZD1222 COVID-19 vaccine. The sequencing used peripheral blood, collected 28 days after the second AZD1222 dose. CDR3 in DNA: TGTGCCAGCAGCTCCATCGGGACCGTCCAATTCTACGAGCAGTACTTC. Protein sequence: CASSSIGTVQFYEQYF.